The sequence of this T cell receptor beta chain was determined in a study of PD-1 blockade in classical Hodgkin lymphoma. Whole-study results and caveats: Baseline diversity in complete responders resembled that of newly diagnosed patients. As was reported, newly diagnosed patients showed lower baseline TCR diversity than healthy donors did.

The assay was immunoSEQ multiplex PCR, and TCRdb's table has in-frame clones only and misses some. The sample has some 45,000 clones; about nine tenths are singletons. All the patients suffered relapse after autologous stem cell transplantation, and brentuximab vedotin exposure differed. Turning to this clone: Its cognate antigen is unknown.

The CDR3 extends over 13 amino acids. V was pared by 1 base and J by 2 bases, with 6 bases between. CDR1 is MDHEN, CDR2 SYDVKM, per germline. The sequence came from a human donor with classical Hodgkin lymphoma. This chain connects TRBV28 to TRBJ2-7; D is unclear. The source material was peripheral blood mononuclear cells (PBMCs), sampled at baseline. In nucleotides, the CDR3 is TGTGCCAGCAGTTTATTAAAACCCTACGAGCAGTACTTC. Amino acids: CASSLLKPYEQYF.